Listed below are T cell receptor beta chains from one sample, sequenced in a study of blood T cells in healthy people across ages. TCRdb reanalysed the 5' RACE reads using MiXCR and keeps one entry per CDR3 protein. The repertoire includes roughly 800,000 distinct CDR3 sequences, about 62% of them detected once, and about 20% sits in the top ten. The sample consisted of blood. Receptor source: a man younger than 40 in good health. CDR3s include the opening cysteine and the closing phenylalanine or tryptophan. D genes are given only for firm matches. A row's size may be missing; if present it is once, few, many or a size class.

J gene: TRBJ1-2; clone size: NA; D gene: NA; V gene: TRBV6-5; CDR3 protein: CASSYGSANGYTF; CDR3 DNA: TGTGCCAGCAGTTACGGTAGTGCCAATGGCTACACCTTC
J gene: TRBJ2-4; clone size: NA; D gene: TRBD2; V gene: TRBV18; CDR3 protein: CASSDEAGEQYF; CDR3 DNA: TGTGCCAGCTCAGATGAGGCGGGGGAGCAGTACTTC
J gene: TRBJ2-5; clone size: NA; D gene: NA; V gene: TRBV6-5; CDR3 protein: CASGGVGFLGETQYF; CDR3 DNA: TGTGCCAGCGGTGGGGTGGGGTTCCTAGGGGAGACCCAGTACTTC
J gene: TRBJ2-3; clone size: NA; D gene: NA; V gene: TRBV21-1; CDR3 protein: CASASGGRAGGLTDTQYF; CDR3 DNA: TGTGCCAGCGCCTCAGGGGGCAGGGCTGGCGGGCTCACAGATACGCAGTATTTT
J gene: TRBJ2-1; clone size: NA; D gene: NA; V gene: TRBV12-3/TRBV12-4; CDR3 protein: CASSLVNSYNEQFF; CDR3 DNA: TGTGCCAGCAGTTTGGTCAACTCCTACAATGAGCAGTTCTTC
J gene: TRBJ2-1; clone size: NA; D gene: NA; V gene: TRBV3-1; CDR3 protein: CASSVDRGLWNEQFF; CDR3 DNA: TGTGCCAGCAGCGTGGACCGGGGCCTTTGGAATGAGCAGTTCTTC
J gene: TRBJ2-5; clone size: NA; D gene: NA; V gene: TRBV12-3/TRBV12-4; CDR3 protein: CAISRGGETQYF; CDR3 DNA: TGTGCCATATCAAGAGGGGGAGAGACCCAGTACTTC
J gene: TRBJ2-5; clone size: NA; D gene: NA; V gene: TRBV20-1; CDR3 protein: CSAAPAATYQETQYF; CDR3 DNA: TGCAGTGCTGCCCCCGCCGCCACGTACCAAGAGACCCAGTACTTC
J gene: TRBJ2-7; clone size: few; D gene: TRBD2; V gene: TRBV20-1; CDR3 protein: CSAPSGGMISYEQYF; CDR3 DNA: TGCAGTGCTCCAAGCGGGGGGATGATCTCCTACGAGCAGTACTTC
J gene: TRBJ2-3; clone size: NA; D gene: TRBD2; V gene: TRBV7-9; CDR3 protein: CASSLLAGGEGTDTQYF; CDR3 DNA: TGTGCCAGCAGCCTCCTTGCGGGGGGGGAAGGCACAGATACGCAGTATTTT
J gene: TRBJ2-5; clone size: NA; D gene: NA; V gene: TRBV7-2; CDR3 protein: CASSLRPLSQETQYF; CDR3 DNA: TGTGCCAGCAGCCTAAGGCCCCTAAGCCAAGAGACCCAGTACTTC
J gene: TRBJ2-7; clone size: few; D gene: NA; V gene: TRBV4-2; CDR3 protein: CASSQVNGAGEQYF; CDR3 DNA: TGTGCCAGCAGCCAAGTGAACGGGGCAGGGGAGCAGTACTTC
J gene: TRBJ1-4; clone size: few; D gene: NA; V gene: TRBV4-2; CDR3 protein: CASSQDQGSFEKLFF; CDR3 DNA: TGTGCCAGCAGCCAAGATCAGGGATCATTTGAAAAACTGTTTTTT
J gene: TRBJ2-5; clone size: NA; D gene: TRBD2; V gene: TRBV12-5; CDR3 protein: CASGLLAGLEYF; CDR3 DNA: TGTGCTAGTGGTCTGTTAGCGGGCCTAGAGTACTTC
J gene: TRBJ2-1; clone size: NA; D gene: NA; V gene: TRBV11-2; CDR3 protein: CASSSKAEQFF; CDR3 DNA: TGTGCCAGCAGCTCCAAAGCAGAGCAGTTCTTC
J gene: TRBJ2-6; clone size: NA; D gene: NA; V gene: TRBV25-1; CDR3 protein: CASSEPGTYSGANVLTF; CDR3 DNA: TGTGCCAGCAGTGAGCCGGGGACTTACTCTGGGGCCAACGTCCTGACTTTC
J gene: TRBJ2-5; clone size: once; D gene: NA; V gene: TRBV21-1; CDR3 protein: CASSPAERIPQETQYF; CDR3 DNA: TGTGCCAGCAGCCCCGCCGAGCGGATCCCCCAAGAGACCCAGTACTTC
J gene: TRBJ2-1; clone size: NA; D gene: NA; V gene: TRBV12-3/TRBV12-4; CDR3 protein: CASSSGRDYNEQFF; CDR3 DNA: TGTGCCAGCAGTTCTGGACGGGACTACAATGAGCAGTTCTTC
J gene: TRBJ2-1; clone size: NA; D gene: NA; V gene: TRBV3-1; CDR3 protein: CASSQVGKFRNEQFF; CDR3 DNA: TGTGCCAGCAGCCAAGTCGGGAAGTTTCGGAATGAGCAGTTCTTC
J gene: TRBJ2-2; clone size: NA; D gene: NA; V gene: TRBV5-6; CDR3 protein: CASSLSATQVTGELFF; CDR3 DNA: TGTGCCAGCAGCTTAAGTGCCACTCAGGTTACCGGGGAGCTGTTTTTT
J gene: TRBJ2-1; clone size: NA; D gene: NA; V gene: TRBV7-2; CDR3 protein: CASKRPQGNEQFF; CDR3 DNA: TGTGCCAGCAAGCGCCCGCAGGGGAATGAGCAGTTCTTC
J gene: TRBJ2-1; clone size: few; D gene: NA; V gene: TRBV12-3/TRBV12-4; CDR3 protein: CASSLEHRPYNEQFF; CDR3 DNA: TGTGCCAGCAGTTTAGAGCATAGACCCTACAATGAGCAGTTCTTC
J gene: TRBJ2-2; clone size: NA; D gene: TRBD2; V gene: TRBV20-1; CDR3 protein: CSAPLSGGGELFF; CDR3 DNA: TGCAGTGCCCCATTGTCGGGGGGCGGGGAGCTGTTTTTT
J gene: TRBJ2-3; clone size: NA; D gene: NA; V gene: TRBV7-9; CDR3 protein: CATPHPLETSTDTQYF; CDR3 DNA: TGTGCCACCCCGCACCCACTAGAGACTAGCACAGATACGCAGTATTTT
J gene: TRBJ2-1; clone size: NA; D gene: TRBD2; V gene: TRBV12-3/TRBV12-4; CDR3 protein: CASKVATGGQFF; CDR3 DNA: TGTGCCAGCAAGGTGGCTACGGGAGGGCAGTTCTTC
J gene: TRBJ2-2; clone size: NA; D gene: TRBD2; V gene: TRBV6-2/TRBV6-3; CDR3 protein: CASSYRYRTSGGTGELFF; CDR3 DNA: TGTGCCAGCAGTTACCGATACCGTACTAGCGGAGGTACCGGGGAGCTGTTTTTT
J gene: TRBJ2-5; clone size: NA; D gene: NA; V gene: TRBV6-1; CDR3 protein: CASSEGTTGWETQYF; CDR3 DNA: TGTGCCAGCAGTGAAGGGACTACAGGGTGGGAGACCCAGTACTTC
J gene: TRBJ2-7; clone size: NA; D gene: NA; V gene: TRBV7-2; CDR3 protein: CASSRGPLRREQYF; CDR3 DNA: TGTGCCAGCAGCAGGGGCCCCTTGAGGCGCGAGCAGTACTTC
J gene: TRBJ2-1; clone size: few; D gene: NA; V gene: TRBV7-9; CDR3 protein: CASSLASGVYNEQFF; CDR3 DNA: TGTGCCAGCAGCTTAGCGTCCGGGGTATACAATGAGCAGTTCTTC
J gene: TRBJ2-3; clone size: NA; D gene: NA; V gene: TRBV21-1; CDR3 protein: CASSKALPSTDTQYF; CDR3 DNA: TGTGCCAGCAGCAAAGCGCTGCCCAGCACAGATACGCAGTATTTT
J gene: TRBJ1-2; clone size: NA; D gene: NA; V gene: TRBV2; CDR3 protein: CASSEKDDGYTF; CDR3 DNA: TGTGCCAGCAGTGAGAAAGACGATGGCTACACCTTC
J gene: TRBJ2-3; clone size: NA; D gene: NA; V gene: TRBV12-3/TRBV12-4; CDR3 protein: CASSLAVGPKYF; CDR3 DNA: TGTGCCAGCAGTTTAGCGGTCGGCCCTAAGTATTTT
J gene: TRBJ1-1; clone size: NA; D gene: NA; V gene: TRBV7-2; CDR3 protein: CATHRDPNTEAFF; CDR3 DNA: TGTGCCACCCACAGGGACCCGAACACTGAAGCTTTCTTT
J gene: TRBJ2-7; clone size: NA; D gene: NA; V gene: TRBV6-6; CDR3 protein: CASSYRGGPYNEQYF; CDR3 DNA: TGTGCCAGCAGTTACCGAGGAGGGCCCTACAATGAGCAGTACTTC
J gene: TRBJ1-2; clone size: NA; D gene: NA; V gene: TRBV4-3; CDR3 protein: CASSQPTMGGQSYTF; CDR3 DNA: TGCGCCAGCAGCCAACCGACGATGGGGGGGCAAAGCTACACCTTC
J gene: TRBJ1-1; clone size: NA; D gene: NA; V gene: TRBV7-9; CDR3 protein: CASSPGPGSNTEAFF; CDR3 DNA: TGTGCCAGCAGCCCGGGACCAGGGTCGAACACTGAAGCTTTCTTT
J gene: TRBJ2-1; clone size: many; D gene: TRBD1; V gene: TRBV7-2; CDR3 protein: CASSPRTGGHNEQFF; CDR3 DNA: TGTGCCAGCAGCCCTCGGACAGGGGGCCACAATGAGCAGTTCTTC
J gene: TRBJ2-2; clone size: once; D gene: TRBD2; V gene: TRBV11-1; CDR3 protein: CASSLRRGGNTGELFF; CDR3 DNA: TGTGCCAGCAGCTTACGCCGCGGGGGGAACACCGGGGAGCTGTTTTTT
J gene: TRBJ2-7; clone size: many; D gene: TRBD1; V gene: TRBV20-1; CDR3 protein: CSARGDRGQGYEQYF; CDR3 DNA: TGCAGTGCTAGGGGGGACAGGGGGCAGGGCTACGAGCAGTACTTC
J gene: TRBJ1-5; clone size: NA; D gene: TRBD1; V gene: TRBV19; CDR3 protein: CASSIGRGQGANQPQHF; CDR3 DNA: TGTGCCAGTAGTATTGGGCGCGGGCAGGGGGCGAATCAGCCCCAGCATTTT
J gene: TRBJ2-7; clone size: NA; D gene: NA; V gene: TRBV4-3; CDR3 protein: CASSQVGHPPYEQYF; CDR3 DNA: TGCGCCAGCAGCCAAGTAGGGCACCCCCCCTACGAGCAGTACTTC
J gene: TRBJ1-1; clone size: NA; D gene: NA; V gene: TRBV3-1; CDR3 protein: CASSFGGGTTEAFF; CDR3 DNA: TGTGCCAGCAGTTTCGGGGGGGGGACCACTGAAGCTTTCTTT
J gene: TRBJ1-5; clone size: NA; D gene: NA; V gene: TRBV4-3; CDR3 protein: CASSQDFGLAYSNQPQHF; CDR3 DNA: TGCGCCAGCAGCCAAGATTTTGGCCTGGCGTATAGCAATCAGCCCCAGCATTTT
J gene: TRBJ2-1; clone size: NA; D gene: NA; V gene: TRBV2; CDR3 protein: CASSENDMIQFF; CDR3 DNA: TGTGCCAGCAGTGAAAATGATATGATCCAGTTCTTC
J gene: TRBJ2-7; clone size: NA; D gene: TRBD2; V gene: TRBV7-2; CDR3 protein: CASRLGQLAGEQYF; CDR3 DNA: TGTGCCAGCAGGTTAGGACAACTAGCGGGCGAGCAGTACTTC
J gene: TRBJ2-5; clone size: NA; D gene: NA; V gene: TRBV6-6; CDR3 protein: CASSFTAETQYF; CDR3 DNA: TGTGCCAGCAGTTTCACGGCCGAGACCCAGTACTTC
J gene: TRBJ2-1; clone size: NA; D gene: TRBD2; V gene: TRBV7-2; CDR3 protein: CASSSPPGLAGSEQFF; CDR3 DNA: TGTGCCAGCAGCTCACCCCCTGGACTAGCGGGCTCTGAGCAGTTCTTC
J gene: TRBJ2-7; clone size: NA; D gene: NA; V gene: TRBV27; CDR3 protein: CASGIGGYEQYF; CDR3 DNA: TGTGCCAGCGGGATTGGGGGTTACGAGCAGTACTTC
J gene: TRBJ2-7; clone size: NA; D gene: NA; V gene: TRBV9; CDR3 protein: CASSVVGASYEQYF; CDR3 DNA: TGTGCCAGCAGCGTAGTGGGGGCTTCATACGAGCAGTACTTC
J gene: TRBJ2-2; clone size: NA; D gene: TRBD1; V gene: TRBV7-8; CDR3 protein: CASRTGTGKTGELFF; CDR3 DNA: TGTGCCAGCAGGACCGGGACAGGGAAAACCGGGGAGCTGTTTTTT
J gene: TRBJ2-5; clone size: NA; D gene: TRBD2; V gene: TRBV7-9; CDR3 protein: CASSLAAGYQETQYF; CDR3 DNA: TGTGCCAGCAGCTTAGCAGCGGGGTACCAAGAGACCCAGTACTTC
J gene: TRBJ2-5; clone size: NA; D gene: TRBD1; V gene: TRBV5-1; CDR3 protein: CASSLAPATTGELQETQYF; CDR3 DNA: TGCGCCAGCAGCTTGGCCCCCGCAACAACAGGGGAACTACAAGAGACCCAGTACTTC
J gene: TRBJ1-6; clone size: NA; D gene: NA; V gene: TRBV28; CDR3 protein: CASSRPAELSPLHF; CDR3 DNA: TGTGCCAGCAGTCGCCCGGCAGAGTTGTCACCCCTCCACTTT
J gene: TRBJ1-1; clone size: NA; D gene: TRBD1; V gene: TRBV7-2; CDR3 protein: CASSFGTGKEAFF; CDR3 DNA: TGTGCCAGCAGCTTCGGGACAGGGAAAGAAGCTTTCTTT
J gene: TRBJ2-3; clone size: NA; D gene: TRBD2; V gene: TRBV5-1; CDR3 protein: CASSPGIAGASTDTQYF; CDR3 DNA: TGCGCCAGCAGCCCCGGGATAGCGGGAGCGAGTACAGATACGCAGTATTTT
J gene: TRBJ2-7; clone size: NA; D gene: NA; V gene: TRBV29-1; CDR3 protein: CSVVEGLDEQYF; CDR3 DNA: TGCAGCGTTGTTGAGGGGCTCGACGAGCAGTACTTC
J gene: TRBJ2-3; clone size: NA; D gene: NA; V gene: TRBV5-1; CDR3 protein: CASSLVGSSANTQYF; CDR3 DNA: TGCGCCAGCAGCTTGGTTGGCTCTTCGGCGAATACGCAGTATTTT
J gene: TRBJ2-1; clone size: NA; D gene: NA; V gene: TRBV4-1; CDR3 protein: CASSQDFRGAFYNEQFF; CDR3 DNA: TGCGCCAGCAGCCAAGACTTTAGGGGGGCTTTCTACAATGAGCAGTTCTTC
J gene: TRBJ2-7; clone size: NA; D gene: TRBD2; V gene: TRBV15; CDR3 protein: CATSRVPMGSSGGLNEQYF; CDR3 DNA: TGTGCCACCAGCAGAGTCCCTATGGGTTCTAGCGGGGGGTTGAACGAGCAGTACTTC
J gene: TRBJ2-7; clone size: NA; D gene: TRBD1; V gene: TRBV6-6; CDR3 protein: CASGTGESYEQYF; CDR3 DNA: TGTGCCAGCGGGACAGGGGAATCCTACGAGCAGTACTTC